Below, 22 T cell receptor beta chains from the same sample are listed, as sequenced in a study of blood T cell repertoires in COVID-19. Assay used: immunoSEQ multiplex PCR; TCRdb lists only in-frame clones, some missing. This table holds roughly 380,000 clones, over 65% found once. The source material was peripheral blood. All receptors derive from a human donor with acute or convalescent COVID-19. The donor label of this sample is uncertain.

The chain recombines TRBV6-6 with TRBJ2-2; no clear D gene. The V gene lost 8 bases and the J gene lost 1 base, with 8 bases spanning the gap. CDR3 length: 13 amino acids. CDR1 is MNHNY, CDR2 SVGAGI, per germline (reference sequence). CDR3 loop: CASRALNTGELFF. CDR3 DNA: TGTGCCAGCCGCGCCCTGAACACCGGGGAGCTGTTTTTT.

This chain joins TRBV30 and TRBJ2-3, with 9 bases fitting TRBD2. V shed 1 base, J shed 0 bases, and the junction held 8 bases outside the gene matches. CDR1 GTSNPN and CDR2 SVGIG come from the germline V gene (reference sequence). The CDR3 runs 17 residues. The CDR3 loop is CAWSEVAGVTSTDTQYF. For the CDR3, the DNA is TGTGCCTGGAGTGAGGTAGCGGGGGTAACTAGCACAGATACGCAGTATTTT.

This chain links TRBV5-5 with TRBJ1-2; no clear D. Trimming pared 0 bases from V and 0 bases from J, leaving 9 bases between. The CDR3 is 15 amino acids. The germline gives CDR1 SGHKS, CDR2 YYEKEE (reference sequence). CDR3 in DNA: TGTGCCAGCAGCTTGGAAGGCGGGACTAACTATGGCTACACCTTC. Amino acid sequence: CASSLEGGTNYGYTF.

This clone was seen a handful of times. V usage is TRBV5-8 and J usage is TRBJ1-1; weak D call: TRBD1 (5 bases). The length of the CDR3 is 14 residues. Trimming removed 7 bases from V and 0 bases from J, with 13 bases in between. Germline CDR1 and CDR2: SGHTS and YDEGEE. The CDR3 sequence: CASGRQTMNTEAFF. The CDR3 DNA sequence: TGTGCCAGCGGCCGACAGACCATGAACACTGAAGCTTTCTTT.

The chain is built from TRBV3-1 (or the pseudogene TRBV3-2) and TRBJ1-3; no firm D call. V was clipped by 0 bases and J by 7 bases, with 7 bases between them. The CDR3 length is 13 residues. Germline values: CDR1 LGHDT, CDR2 YNNKEL (reference sequence). This chain's CDR3 is CASSQDFGNTIYF. The CDR3 region has the DNA TGTGCCAGCAGCCAAGATTTCGGGAACACCATATATTTT.

The gene calls are TRBV3-1 (or the pseudogene TRBV3-2) and TRBJ1-1; D is possibly TRBD1 (6 bases). The CDR3 totals 16 residues. The V and J ends lost 3 bases and 1 base respectively, with 15 bases between them. CDR1 and CDR2 (germline): LGHDT, YNNKEL (reference sequence). CDR3 protein: CASSHLRTAKNTEAFF. The CDR3 DNA sequence: TGTGCCAGCAGCCATTTAAGGACAGCCAAGAACACTGAAGCTTTCTTT.

The chain has TRBV19 and TRBJ1-1; TRBD1 matches at 7 bases. This CDR3 region has 11 residues. V lost 8 bases and J lost 7; bases outside the gene matches: 4. Germline V gene data show CDR1 as LNHDA and CDR2 as SQIVND (reference sequence). CDR3 in amino acids: CASYQGGEAFF. The CDR3 DNA sequence: TGTGCCAGTTACCAGGGGGGTGAAGCTTTCTTT.

This clone came up a few times. The chain combines TRBV28 with TRBJ1-5; the D is unclear. Germline V lookup: CDR1 MDHEN, CDR2 SYDVKM. Trimming took off 4 bases at V and 6 bases at J, with 10 bases between the two ends. The CDR3 length is 13 residues. Written as DNA, the CDR3 is TGTGCCAGCAGTTCAAGCGTAGCTCAGCCCCAGCATTTT. It codes for CASSSSVAQPQHF. The whole variable domain, remainder taken from reference TRBV28 and TRBJ1-5, is DVKVTQSSRYLVKRTGEKVFLECVQDMDHENMFWYRQDPGLGLRLIYFSYDVKMKEKGDIPEGYSVSREKKERFSLILESASTNQTSMYLCASSSSVAQPQHFGDGTRLSIL.

The rearrangement uses TRBV24-1 and TRBJ1-5; 7 bases align to TRBD1. V shed 10 bases, J shed 2 bases, and the junction held 1 base outside the gene matches. The CDR3 spans 12 residues. Germline-derived CDR1 and CDR2 are KGHDR and SFDVKD. The CDR3 DNA is TGTGCCACAGGGACAGGCAATCAGCCCCAGCATTTT. Translated, it gives CATGTGNQPQHF.

J is TRBJ2-1 and V is TRBV28; weak D call: TRBD2 (5 bases). Germline V lookup: CDR1 MDHEN, CDR2 SYDVKM. This CDR3 spans 15 amino acids. Trimming left V 3 bases short and J 7 bases short, with 16 bases between. The CDR3 bases are TGTGCCAGCAGTTTCTCGCGACTTTCGGGAAATGAGCAGTTCTTC. This translates into CASSFSRLSGNEQFF.

CDR3 in DNA: TGTGCCAGCAGCCAAGGAGGTACAGGGAGCTATGGCTACACCTTC. Amino acid sequence: CASSQGGTGSYGYTF. The chain has TRBV3-1 (or the pseudogene TRBV3-2) and TRBJ1-2; D is possibly TRBD1 (6 bases). The V end was cut by 1 base, the J end by 4 bases, with 13 bases between. CDR1 is LGHDT and CDR2 is YNNKEL in the germline V gene (reference sequence). The CDR3 is made up of 15 amino acids.

V and J are TRBV14 and TRBJ2-7; tentative D call: TRBD1 (6 bases). Germline values: CDR1 SGHDN, CDR2 FVKESK. V was cut by 1 base and J by 6 bases, with 19 bases left in between. There are 16 residues in the CDR3. The CDR3 is CASSQGRQGIIGEQYF. Here the CDR3 DNA reads TGTGCCAGCAGCCAAGGGCGTCAGGGGATTATCGGCGAGCAGTACTTC.

V is TRBV6-2 or TRBV6-3 and J is TRBJ1-2; TRBD1 might be the D (6 bases). In germline, CDR1 is MNHEY, CDR2 SVGEGT. Trimming left V 2 bases short and J 4 bases short, with 14 bases between. The CDR3 is made up of 15 amino acids. The CDR3 DNA reads as TGTGCCAGCAGTTACCAGGGGACGGTCCTCTATGGCTACACCTTC. Translated, it gives CASSYQGTVLYGYTF.

The chain links TRBV6-1 to TRBJ2-6; D call uncertain. V was shortened by 1 base and J by 0 bases, with 10 bases between the two germline ends. Germline V gene sequence: CDR1 MNHNS, CDR2 SASEGT. The CDR3 loop spans 17 amino acids. In DNA form, the CDR3 reads TGTGCCAGCAGTGAAGGCGGAAGGAGCTCTGGGGCCAACGTCCTGACTTTC. Encoded protein: CASSEGGRSSGANVLTF.

With regard to this clone: This sample also contains other DNA sequences that code for the same CDR3. This chain connects TRBV27 to TRBJ1-2; TRBD1 aligns across 8 bases. The germline gives CDR1 MNHEY, CDR2 SMNVEV (reference sequence). V shed 6 bases and J 8 bases; nucleotides not matched to a gene: 2. CDR3 length: 11 residues. DNA for the CDR3: TGTGCCAGCAGGACAGGGGACGGCTACACCTTC. It translates to CASRTGDGYTF.

This chain connects TRBV2 to TRBJ1-5, with D possibly being TRBD1 (5 bases). The germline V gene encodes CDR1 SNHLY and CDR2 FYNNEI. This CDR3 has 14 amino acids. V dropped 7 bases and J dropped 3 bases, with 13 bases sitting between them. The CDR3 loop is CASTRDTFNQPQHF. The CDR3 DNA reads as TGTGCCAGCACCAGGGATACCTTCAATCAGCCCCAGCATTTT.

V usage is TRBV28 and J usage is TRBJ2-1; 7 bases align to TRBD2. CDR3 length equals 15 residues. Per the germline V gene, CDR1 is MDHEN and CDR2 is SYDVKM. After removal of 6 bases from V and 5 bases from J, the junction contained 10 bases not matched to a gene. The CDR3 loop reads CASRPFGTTHNEQFF. The CDR3 DNA follows: TGTGCCAGCAGACCGTTTGGGACTACACACAATGAGCAGTTCTTC.

The chain recombines TRBV7-9 with TRBJ2-5, with TRBD1 matching 9 bases. V lost 4 bases to trimming and J lost 5 bases; unmatched junction nucleotides: 2. Germline CDR1 reads SEHNR; CDR2 reads FQNEAQ (reference sequence). The CDR3 spans 13 residues. The CDR3 loop reads CASSWTGVETQYF. As DNA, the CDR3 is TGTGCCAGCAGCTGGACAGGGGTCGAGACCCAGTACTTC.

The V gene is TRBV7-2, the J gene TRBJ1-4, with D perhaps matching TRBD1 (5 bases). This CDR3 spans 16 amino acids. From germline, CDR1 is SGHTA and CDR2 FQGNSA. V was trimmed by 1 base and J by 3 bases, leaving 12 bases between them. This CDR3 reads CASSLVGGASNEKLFF. The CDR3 coding sequence is TGTGCCAGCAGCTTAGTTGGAGGGGCTTCTAATGAAAAACTGTTTTTT.

Turning to this clone: Other DNA sequences in this sample translate to the same CDR3. The V and J genes are TRBV6-5 and TRBJ2-3; no reliable D call. V dropped 3 bases and J dropped 6 bases, with 4 bases sitting between them. Germline CDR1 is MNHEY and CDR2 is SVGAGI. The CDR3 has 11 residues. CDR3 amino acids: CASSYSDTQYF. For the CDR3, the DNA is TGTGCCAGCAGTTATTCGGATACGCAGTATTTT.

The chain carries TRBV28 and TRBJ1-2, with D unclear. The V gene's germline CDR1 is MDHEN and CDR2 SYDVKM. Trimming stripped 2 bases from V and 8 bases from J, with 12 bases between. The CDR3 is made up of 13 amino acids. For the CDR3, the DNA is TGTGCCAGCAGTTTAGTGAGGCGGGCGGGCTACACCTTC. Protein product: CASSLVRRAGYTF.

The gene calls are TRBV12-3 or TRBV12-4 and TRBJ2-5; no reliable D call. The CDR3 loop spans 10 amino acids. V was clipped by 8 bases and J by 4 bases, with 5 bases between them. The CDR3 sequence: CASPRETQYF. Written as DNA, the CDR3 is TGTGCCAGCCCTCGAGAGACCCAGTACTTC.